This T cell receptor beta chain was recovered during a study of T cell responses to AZD1222 COVID-19 vaccine. As for the study in general: Pooled samples include second doses given at about 4 or 12 weeks.

In regard to this clone: Its antigen is unknown.

Only in-frame clones appear in the TCRdb table, and some are missing; sequencing was by immunoSEQ multiplex PCR. The data contain around 120,000 clones, roughly nine tenths of them singletons. Between the trimmed V and J ends, which lost 2 bases and 0 bases, there was a span of 6 bases. This CDR3 contains 14 residues. Germline lookup yields CDR1 SGHDT and CDR2 YYEEEE. Study results and caveats: The sample set comprised mostly white British donors with more females, and clonal diversity was possibly underestimated. Baseline seropositivity occurred in only six AZD1222 recipients. Vaccine-related CD4 TCRs covered spike, predominating at 160-218 and 743-854.

This sample comprised peripheral blood, obtained on day 0 of AZD1222 vaccination. This clonotype originated in an adult in good health. The gene calls are TRBV5-6 and TRBJ1-3, with D uncertain. DNA for the CDR3: TGTGCCAGCAGCTTAGGGTTCTCTGGAAACACCATATATTTT. Translating gives CASSLGFSGNTIYF.